This TCR beta chain was observed in a study of shared clonotypes between healthy human individuals. The CDR3 runs to 15 residues. Germline values: CDR1 LGHNT, CDR2 FRNRAP. V lost 3 bases to trimming and J lost 1 base, with 11 bases between them. The method was immunoSEQ multiplex PCR; TCRdb's version includes in-frame clones alone and lacks a portion of them. The repertoire holds approximately 2.5 million clones, with approximately 94% as singletons. The sequence derives from a man between 18 and 29 years old in good health. Some clones in this sample may be carry-over from other donors' samples. The chain recombines TRBV12-5 with TRBJ2-3; D may be TRBD2 (6 bases). The sample comprised naive CD4+ T cells from PBMCs. Subset indicated: CD45RA+ positively selected. CDR3 nucleotide sequence: TGTGCTAGTGGTTTAGGTAGCGGAGGCACAGATACGCAGTATTTT. This gives the protein CASGLGSGGTDTQYF.